These 31 T cell receptor beta chains originate from one sample sequenced in a study of shared clonotypes between healthy human individuals (dated by TCRdb to 2020 to 2022). CD8 naive samples were CD45RO-negative cells positively selected for CCR7, giving a CD45RA+CCR7+ population that excluded TemRA cells. Preparation of the library involved the immunoSEQ multiplex PCR assay. The table was pulled from immuneACCESS by TCRdb, which kept in-frame rearrangements only. Such tables lose some clones; where checked, under half of the loss comes from unresolved V genes, and the rest has no known cause. For this sample there are some 2 million clones; approximately 95% appear just once. Of the sample, roughly 1% is held by the ten largest clones. What was sequenced was naive CD8+ T cells sorted from blood. The label giving this sample's cell subset or site can be read as: CD45RA+CCR7+. All receptors come from a man aged 18-30 years in good health.

The chain links TRBV19 to TRBJ1-5; D uncertain. CDR3 length equals 14 residues. CDR1 LNHDA and CDR2 SQIVND come from the germline V gene (reference sequence). The V end lost 3 bases, the J end lost 3 bases, and 9 bases lay between the germline ends. CDR3 in amino acids: CASSIREDNQPQHF. The CDR3 DNA follows: TGTGCCAGTAGTATTAGGGAGGACAATCAGCCCCAGCATTTT. Filled out from reference TRBV19 and TRBJ1-5, the complete variable domain reads DGGITQSPKYLFRKEGQNVTLSCEQNLNHDAMYWYRQDPGQGLRLIYYSQIVNDFQKGDIAEGYSVSREKKESFPLTVTSAQKNPTAFYLCASSIREDNQPQHFGDGTRLSIL.

CDR3 DNA sequence: TGTGCCAGCAGTTACTCTTGGGGGAGTGGTCTCTACGAGCAGTACTTC. This gives the protein CASSYSWGSGLYEQYF. This rearrangement joins TRBV6-5 to TRBJ2-7; perhaps D is TRBD1 or TRBD2 (5 bases each). The CDR3 covers 16 residues. Germline CDR1 and CDR2: MNHEY and SVGAGI. Trimming left V 0 bases short and J 3 bases short, with 15 bases between.

Comments on this clone: Compared with germline, one end of the junction differs, possibly owing to a read error. The chain combines TRBV7-7 with TRBJ2-6; D gene ambiguous. Per the germline V gene, CDR1 is SSHAT and CDR2 is FNYEAQ (reference sequence). This CDR3 region has 13 residues. This CDR3 reads CASSPAGANVLTF. CDR3 nucleotide sequence: TGTGCTAGCAGCCCGGCCGGGGCCAACGTCCTGACTTTC.

The chain combines TRBV4-3 with TRBJ1-2; no reliable D call. Trimming stripped 0 bases from V and 8 bases from J, with 16 bases between. Germline V gene sequence: CDR1 LGHNA, CDR2 YSLEER. This CDR3 spans 15 amino acids. CDR3 DNA sequence: TGCGCCAGCAGCCAAGATCGGGTTATATTGCGGGGCTACACCTTC. Its translation is CASSQDRVILRGYTF.

The chain combines TRBV5-1 with TRBJ2-5; tentatively, D is TRBD2 (6 bases). CDR3 length: 16 residues. CDR1 is SGHRS and CDR2 is YFSETQ in the germline V gene. With 5 bases removed from V and 0 bases from J, the gap between germline ends came to 17 bases. CDR3 residues: CASRVSGLWYQETQYF. The DNA of the CDR3 is TGCGCCAGCAGGGTTTCGGGACTTTGGTACCAAGAGACCCAGTACTTC.

The genes are TRBV5-1 and TRBJ2-7; TRBD2 matches 7 bases. V lost 4 bases to trimming and J lost 6 bases; unmatched junction nucleotides: 7. Germline-derived CDR1 and CDR2 are SGHRS and YFSETQ. The CDR3 contains 13 residues. The CDR3 nucleotides read TGCGCCAGCAGCGACCGGGGAGGGGCCGAGCAGTACTTC. Amino acid sequence: CASSDRGGAEQYF.

This clone has just a few counts. The chain links TRBV6-1 to TRBJ2-1, with D uncertain. Trimming removed 4 bases at V and 6 bases at J, with 4 bases between. This CDR3 spans 11 amino acids. CDR1 is MNHNS, CDR2 SASEGT, per germline. The CDR3 DNA reads as TGTGCCAGCAGTGGGGGCAATGAGCAGTTCTTC. It encodes CASSGGNEQFF.

The chain joins TRBV9 to TRBJ1-1, with a weak D call TRBD1 (5 bases). The V end lost 4 bases, the J end lost 2 bases, and 15 bases lay between the germline ends. The CDR3 totals 15 residues. Germline V lookup: CDR1 SGDLS, CDR2 YYNGEE. The DNA of the CDR3 is TGTGCCAGCAGCCCCATATTGGGGGGTAACACTGAAGCTTTCTTT. Its protein product is CASSPILGGNTEAFF. The full variable domain, in which reference TRBV9 and TRBJ1-1 provide the parts outside the CDR3, is DSGVTQTPKHLITATGQRVTLRCSPRSGDLSVYWYQQSLDQGLQFLIQYYNGEERAKGNILERFSAQQFPDLHSELNLSSLELGDSALYFCASSPILGGNTEAFFGQGTRLTVV.

The V call is TRBV18, the J call TRBJ2-1; possible D gene TRBD1, 6 bases. Looked up from germline, CDR1 is KGHSH and CDR2 is LQKENI. V was shortened by 3 bases and J by 2 bases, with 11 bases between the two germline ends. CDR3 length: 15 residues. This chain's CDR3 is CASSPRDTTYNEQFF. The CDR3 bases are TGTGCCAGCTCACCCCGGGACACAACCTACAATGAGCAGTTCTTC. The variable domain in full, completed from reference TRBV18 and TRBJ2-1, reads NAGVMQNPRHLVRRRGQEARLRCSPMKGHSHVYWYRQLPEEGLKFMVYLQKENIIDESGMPKERFSAEFPKEGPSILRIQQVVRGDSAAYFCASSPRDTTYNEQFFGPGTRLTVL.

This clone showed up just once. The genes are TRBV7-6 and TRBJ2-5; D is perhaps TRBD2 (6 bases). This CDR3 comprises 15 residues. Germline CDR1 and CDR2: SGHVS and FNYEAQ. The V end was cut by 5 bases, the J end by 4 bases, with 17 bases between. The CDR3 sequence: CASSPEAGTPETQYF. CDR3 bases: TGTGCCAGCAGCCCCGAGGCGGGGACTCCAGAGACCCAGTACTTC.

The chain couples TRBV5-8 to TRBJ1-1; D is undetermined. This CDR3 region has 13 residues. V was shortened by 0 bases and J by 6 bases, with 9 bases between the two germline ends. Germline assignment: CDR1 SGHTS and CDR2 YDEGEE. The CDR3 here is CASSLAPTAEAFF. The CDR3 DNA follows: TGTGCCAGCAGCTTGGCCCCCACAGCTGAAGCTTTCTTT.

The rearrangement links TRBV25-1 to TRBJ1-2, with D unclear. There are 13 residues in the CDR3. V lost 4 bases and J lost 1, with 7 bases in between. Germline CDR1 is MGHDK and CDR2 is SYGVNS. CDR3 region: CASSGVSNYGYTF. CDR3 sequence (DNA): TGTGCCAGCAGTGGGGTCAGTAACTATGGCTACACCTTC.

The chain is built from TRBV11-2 and TRBJ2-3; D may be TRBD2 (6 bases). The CDR3 sequence is 15 residues long. Looked up from germline, CDR1 is SGHAT and CDR2 is FQNNGV. Trimming shortened V by 7 bases and J by 0 bases, and 14 bases separated the two germline ends. The CDR3 DNA reads as TGTGCCAGCACCGAAGCGGGCGGTAGCACAGATACGCAGTATTTT. It yields the protein CASTEAGGSTDTQYF.

The chain uses TRBV6-4 and TRBJ2-3, with D hard to call. The CDR3 covers 14 residues. Trimming removed 0 bases from V and 3 bases from J, with 7 bases in between. Germline V gene data show CDR1 as MRHNA and CDR2 as SNTAGT. The CDR3 here is CASSDSRLTDTQYF. As DNA, the CDR3 is TGTGCCAGCAGTGACTCCAGGTTAACAGATACGCAGTATTTT.

The chain couples TRBV27 to TRBJ1-2; 10 bases match TRBD1. Germline V gives CDR1 MNHEY, CDR2 SMNVEV (reference sequence). V dropped 5 bases and J dropped 8; count of bases not matched to a gene: 8. The CDR3 totals 14 residues. The CDR3 region has the DNA TGTGCCAGCAGTGGAACCGGGACAGGGGACGGCTACACCTTC. This gives the protein CASSGTGTGDGYTF.

The genes are TRBV4-1 and TRBJ1-1, with 8 bases that match TRBD1. The CDR3 is 17 amino acids. J gave up 3 bases and V 0 bases, and 9 bases lay outside the gene matches. Germline V gene lookup returns CDR1 MGHRA and CDR2 YSYEKL. The CDR3: CASSQDRQGAGHTEAFF. The CDR3 DNA follows: TGCGCCAGCAGCCAAGACCGGCAGGGGGCCGGTCACACTGAAGCTTTCTTT.

The J gene is TRBJ2-5, the V gene TRBV7-2, with D perhaps TRBD2 (5 bases). V lost 1 base to trimming and J lost 5 bases, with 14 bases between them. The germline gives CDR1 SGHTA, CDR2 FQGNSA. This CDR3 spans 15 amino acids. CDR3 DNA sequence: TGTGCCAGCAGCTTAGGCGGGTCCGAGGATGAGACCCAGTACTTC. It translates to CASSLGGSEDETQYF. The full variable domain, rest sourced from reference TRBV7-2 and TRBJ2-5, is GAGVSQSPSNKVTEKGKDVELRCDPISGHTALYWYRQSLGQGLEFLIYFQGNSAPDKSGLPSDRFSAERTGGSVSTLTIQRTQQEDSAVYLCASSLGGSEDETQYFGPGTRLLVL.

This clone was seen once. Other DNA sequences in the same sample also yield this CDR3. V gene TRBV27 combines with J gene TRBJ1-4; 7 bases align to TRBD1. The J segment lost 2 bases and the V segment lost 6 bases, leaving 3 bases of the junction unmatched. The CDR3 spans 14 residues. Germline lookup yields CDR1 MNHEY and CDR2 SMNVEV (reference sequence). In DNA form, the CDR3 reads TGTGCCAGCAGACCGACAGGGACTAATGAAAAACTGTTTTTT. Translating gives CASRPTGTNEKLFF.

This chain connects TRBV27 to TRBJ2-2, with 8 bases aligning to TRBD1. CDR1 is MNHEY and CDR2 is SMNVEV in the germline V gene (reference sequence). The CDR3 extends over 16 amino acids. J lost 6 bases, V lost 3 bases, and 9 bases had no gene match. This CDR3 reads CASSFLTWTGSGELFF. The CDR3, as DNA: TGTGCCAGCAGTTTCCTCACCTGGACAGGGTCCGGGGAGCTGTTTTTT.

Concerning this clone itself: Other DNA sequences from this sample encode an identical CDR3 as well. The CDR3 sequence: CASSFQLGTDTQYF. The CDR3 DNA sequence: TGTGCCAGCAGTTTCCAACTAGGCACAGATACGCAGTATTTT. J is TRBJ2-3 and V is TRBV28; TRBD2 is a possible D gene (5 bases). V lost 3 bases, J lost 1 base, and 8 bases lay in between. The length of the CDR3 is 14 residues. Germline V gene data show CDR1 as MDHEN and CDR2 as SYDVKM.

The J gene is TRBJ2-2, the V gene TRBV9; unclear D gene. Trimming removed 1 base from V and 2 bases from J, with 12 bases in between. CDR1 is SGDLS and CDR2 is YYNGEE in the germline V gene. The CDR3 sequence is 16 residues long. The CDR3 protein is CASSVLGRANTGELFF. In DNA form, the CDR3 reads TGTGCCAGCAGCGTACTGGGCAGAGCCAACACCGGGGAGCTGTTTTTT.

The chain carries TRBV29-1 and TRBJ2-7; TRBD2 agrees at 13 bases. Germline loops: CDR1 SQVTM, CDR2 ANQGSEA. The CDR3 runs to 12 residues. The ends lost 7 bases at V and 6 bases at J; junction bases unmatched: 3. The CDR3 loop is CSARTSGSEQYF. For the CDR3, the DNA is TGCAGCGCCAGGACTAGCGGGAGCGAGCAGTACTTC.

This clone was observed once. The chain carries TRBV6-4 and TRBJ2-1, with TRBD2 matching 8 bases. V was clipped by 3 bases and J by 8 bases; unmatched bases: 9. This CDR3 spans 15 amino acids. In germline, CDR1 is MRHNA, CDR2 SNTAGT. CDR3 bases: TGTGCCAGCAGTGAAGCGGGGGAGATGGGCGATGAGCAGTTCTTC. Amino acid sequence: CASSEAGEMGDEQFF.

This clone was recorded once. Within the sample, other DNA sequences also encode this same CDR3. V and J are TRBV9 and TRBJ1-2; 10 bases fit TRBD1. The CDR3 loop spans 15 amino acids. V was pared by 0 bases and J by 5 bases, with 4 bases of the junction left unmatched. Germline values: CDR1 SGDLS, CDR2 YYNGEE. CDR3 amino acids: CASSVGGQGVYGYTF. In DNA, the CDR3 is TGTGCCAGCAGCGTAGGAGGACAGGGGGTGTATGGCTACACCTTC.

The rearrangement uses TRBV27 and TRBJ2-1; D is perhaps TRBD1 or TRBD2 (5 bases each). CDR3 length: 14 amino acids. The V and J ends lost 5 bases and 4 bases respectively, with 12 bases between them. In germline, CDR1 is MNHEY, CDR2 SMNVEV (reference sequence). DNA for the CDR3: TGTGCCAGCAGTCTCCGGGACCAATACAATGAGCAGTTCTTC. Its translation is CASSLRDQYNEQFF.

V and J are TRBV9 and TRBJ1-2; maybe TRBD1 (6 bases). The V gene lost 0 bases and the J gene lost 4 bases, with 13 bases spanning the gap. Germline values: CDR1 SGDLS, CDR2 YYNGEE. This CDR3 region has 15 residues. For the CDR3, the DNA is TGTGCCAGCAGCGTAGGGGAGGCGGGGGCCTATGGCTACACCTTC. It encodes CASSVGEAGAYGYTF.

This clone was observed a single time. The chain employs TRBV5-1 and TRBJ2-7, with a tentative D call TRBD2 (5 bases). Trimming removed 2 bases from V and 5 bases from J, with 14 bases in between. This CDR3 is 14 amino acids long. Germline assignment: CDR1 SGHRS and CDR2 YFSETQ. The CDR3 here is CASSFTLGRDEQYF. CDR3 nucleotide sequence: TGCGCCAGCAGCTTCACACTAGGGAGAGACGAGCAGTACTTC. Full variable domain (rest looked up from reference TRBV5-1 and TRBJ2-7): KAGVTQTPRYLIKTRGQQVTLSCSPISGHRSVSWYQQTPGQGLQFLFEYFSETQRNKGNFPGRFSGRQFSNSRSEMNVSTLELGDSALYLCASSFTLGRDEQYFGPGTRLTVT.

This clone was detected only once. In the same sample, other DNA sequences code for this CDR3. This chain uses TRBV28 with TRBJ1-5; 7 bases match TRBD1. V shed 3 bases and J 0 bases; nucleotides not matched to a gene: 2. The germline V gene encodes CDR1 MDHEN and CDR2 SYDVKM. The CDR3 is made up of 15 amino acids. DNA of the CDR3: TGTGCCAGCAGTTTGGGGACAGCTAGCAATCAGCCCCAGCATTTT. This gives the protein CASSLGTASNQPQHF. Full variable domain (remainder filled in from reference TRBV28 and TRBJ1-5): DVKVTQSSRYLVKRTGEKVFLECVQDMDHENMFWYRQDPGLGLRLIYFSYDVKMKEKGDIPEGYSVSREKKERFSLILESASTNQTSMYLCASSLGTASNQPQHFGDGTRLSIL.

The V gene is TRBV21-1, the J gene TRBJ2-7; no DNA check was done on the table's D call, TRBD1. TRBV21-1 corresponds to a pseudogene. The CDR3 consists of 18 residues. As DNA, the CDR3 is TGTGCCAGCAACGGGACAGGGCCCGATGGGGCCAGGGTGCGCGAGCAGTACTTC. Translated: CASNGTGPDGARVREQYF.

The chain combines TRBV10-3 with TRBJ2-7, with a possible D match to TRBD1 (7 bases). Germline lookup yields CDR1 ENHRY and CDR2 SYGVKD. Trimming took 0 bases from V and 3 from J, leaving 18 bases between them. This CDR3 is 17 amino acids long. The CDR3 DNA reads as TGTGCCATCAGTGAGTCCCCGGTGGAGGGGGCAATCTACGAGCAGTACTTC. As protein: CAISESPVEGAIYEQYF.

This chain uses TRBV14 with TRBJ2-2; 8 bases agree with TRBD1. Trimming at V came to 3 bases and at J to 1 base, leaving 7 bases not matched to a gene. Per germline, CDR1 SGHDN and CDR2 FVKESK. CDR3 size: 17 residues. The CDR3, as DNA: TGTGCCAGCAGCCAGGACCCGGACAGGGAGAACACCGGGGAGCTGTTTTTT. Translating gives CASSQDPDRENTGELFF. The full variable domain, with the rest looked up from reference TRBV14 and TRBJ2-2, is EAGVTQFPSHSVIEKGQTVTLRCDPISGHDNLYWYRRVMGKEIKFLLHFVKESKQDESGMPNNRFLAERTGGTYSTLKVQPAELEDSGVYFCASSQDPDRENTGELFFGEGSRLTVL.